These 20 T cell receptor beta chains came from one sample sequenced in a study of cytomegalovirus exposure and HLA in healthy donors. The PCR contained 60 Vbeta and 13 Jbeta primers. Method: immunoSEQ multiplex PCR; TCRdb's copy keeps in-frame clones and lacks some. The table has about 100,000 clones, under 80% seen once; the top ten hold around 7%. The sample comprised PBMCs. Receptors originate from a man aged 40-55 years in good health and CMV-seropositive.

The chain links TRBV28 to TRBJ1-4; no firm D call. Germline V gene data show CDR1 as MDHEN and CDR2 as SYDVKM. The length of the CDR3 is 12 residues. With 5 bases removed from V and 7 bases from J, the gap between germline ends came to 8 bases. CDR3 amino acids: CASSEFGEKLFF. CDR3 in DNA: TGTGCCAGCAGTGAATTCGGTGAAAAACTGTTTTTT.

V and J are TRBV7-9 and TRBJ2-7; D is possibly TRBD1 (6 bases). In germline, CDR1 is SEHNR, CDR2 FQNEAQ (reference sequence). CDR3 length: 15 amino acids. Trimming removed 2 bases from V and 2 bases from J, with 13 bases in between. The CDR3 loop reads CASSLSAGATYEQYF. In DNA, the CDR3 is TGTGCCAGCAGCTTAAGTGCAGGGGCGACCTACGAGCAGTACTTC.

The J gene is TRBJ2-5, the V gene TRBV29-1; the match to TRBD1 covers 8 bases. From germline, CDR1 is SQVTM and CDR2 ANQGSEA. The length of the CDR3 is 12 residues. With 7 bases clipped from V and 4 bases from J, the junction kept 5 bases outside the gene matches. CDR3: CSDLQGGETQYF. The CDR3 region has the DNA TGCAGCGATCTACAGGGGGGAGAGACCCAGTACTTC.

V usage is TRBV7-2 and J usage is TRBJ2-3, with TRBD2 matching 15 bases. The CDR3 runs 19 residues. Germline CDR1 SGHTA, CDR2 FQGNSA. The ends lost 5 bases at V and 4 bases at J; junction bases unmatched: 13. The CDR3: CASSLIGGTSGRRSDTQYF. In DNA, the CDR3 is TGTGCCAGCAGCCTGATAGGGGGGACTAGCGGGAGGAGGTCAGATACGCAGTATTTT.

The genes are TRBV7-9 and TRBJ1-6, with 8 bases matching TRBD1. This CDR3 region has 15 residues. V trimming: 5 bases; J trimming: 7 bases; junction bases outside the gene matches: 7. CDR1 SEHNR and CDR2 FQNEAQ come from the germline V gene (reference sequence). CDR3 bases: TGTGCCAGCAGCCGGACAGGGTCTGGGAATTCACCCCTCCACTTT. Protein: CASSRTGSGNSPLHF.

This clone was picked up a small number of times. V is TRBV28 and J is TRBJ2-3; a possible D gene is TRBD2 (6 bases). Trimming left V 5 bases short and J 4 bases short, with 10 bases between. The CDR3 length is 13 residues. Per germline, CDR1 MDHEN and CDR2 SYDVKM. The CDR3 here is CASSPLAPDTQYF. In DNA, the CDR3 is TGTGCCAGCAGTCCCCTAGCGCCAGATACGCAGTATTTT.

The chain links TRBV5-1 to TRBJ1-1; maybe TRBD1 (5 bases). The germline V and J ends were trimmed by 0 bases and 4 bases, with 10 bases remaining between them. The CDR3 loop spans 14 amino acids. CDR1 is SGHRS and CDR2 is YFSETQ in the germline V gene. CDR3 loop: CASSLVGLGTEAFF. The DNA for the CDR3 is TGCGCCAGCAGCTTGGTGGGGCTGGGCACTGAAGCTTTCTTT.

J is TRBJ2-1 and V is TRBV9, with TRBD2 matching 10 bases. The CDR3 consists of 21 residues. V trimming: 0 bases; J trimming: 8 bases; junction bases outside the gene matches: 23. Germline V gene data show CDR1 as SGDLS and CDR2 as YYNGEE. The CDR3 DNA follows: TGTGCCAGCAGCGTAGGTAACTGGGGCGTATTGGCTAGCGGGAGCAGGGATGAGCAGTTCTTC. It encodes CASSVGNWGVLASGSRDEQFF.

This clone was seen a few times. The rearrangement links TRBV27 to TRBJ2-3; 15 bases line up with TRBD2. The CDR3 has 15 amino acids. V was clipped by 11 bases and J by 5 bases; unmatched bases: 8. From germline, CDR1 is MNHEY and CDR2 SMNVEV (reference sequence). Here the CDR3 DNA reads TGTGCCCCCACCCGGACTAGCGGGGGGGGAGATACGCAGTATTTT. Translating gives CAPTRTSGGGDTQYF.

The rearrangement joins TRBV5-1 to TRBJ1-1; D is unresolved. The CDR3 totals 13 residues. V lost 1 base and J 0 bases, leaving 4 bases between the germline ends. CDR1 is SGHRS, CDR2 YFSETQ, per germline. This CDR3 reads CASSLTMNTEAFF. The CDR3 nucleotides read TGCGCCAGCAGCTTGACAATGAACACTGAAGCTTTCTTT. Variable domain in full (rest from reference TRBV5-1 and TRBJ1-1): KAGVTQTPRYLIKTRGQQVTLSCSPISGHRSVSWYQQTPGQGLQFLFEYFSETQRNKGNFPGRFSGRQFSNSRSEMNVSTLELGDSALYLCASSLTMNTEAFFGQGTRLTVV.

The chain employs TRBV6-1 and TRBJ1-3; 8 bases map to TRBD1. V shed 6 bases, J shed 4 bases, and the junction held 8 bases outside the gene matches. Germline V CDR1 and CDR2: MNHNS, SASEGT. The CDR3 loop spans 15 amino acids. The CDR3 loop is CASRDWTGLGNTIYF. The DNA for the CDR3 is TGTGCCAGCAGGGACTGGACAGGGCTCGGAAACACCATATATTTT.

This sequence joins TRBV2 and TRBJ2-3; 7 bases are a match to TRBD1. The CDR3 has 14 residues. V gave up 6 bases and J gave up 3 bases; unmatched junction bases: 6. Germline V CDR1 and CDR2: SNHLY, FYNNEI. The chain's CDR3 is CASRRGHVTDTQYF. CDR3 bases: TGTGCCAGCAGAAGGGGGCATGTGACAGATACGCAGTATTTT.

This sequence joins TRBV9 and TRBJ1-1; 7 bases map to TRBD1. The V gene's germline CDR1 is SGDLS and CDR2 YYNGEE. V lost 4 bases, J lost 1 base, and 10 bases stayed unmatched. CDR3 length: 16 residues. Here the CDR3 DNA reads TGTGCCAGCAGCCCCCCGACAGGGAGAGGGAACACTGAAGCTTTCTTT. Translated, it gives CASSPPTGRGNTEAFF.

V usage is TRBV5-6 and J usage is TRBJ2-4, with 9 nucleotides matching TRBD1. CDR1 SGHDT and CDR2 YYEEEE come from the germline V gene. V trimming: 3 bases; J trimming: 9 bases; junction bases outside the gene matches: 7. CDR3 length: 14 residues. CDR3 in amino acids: CASSYRDRVSIQYF. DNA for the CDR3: TGTGCCAGCAGCTACCGGGACAGGGTAAGCATTCAGTACTTC.

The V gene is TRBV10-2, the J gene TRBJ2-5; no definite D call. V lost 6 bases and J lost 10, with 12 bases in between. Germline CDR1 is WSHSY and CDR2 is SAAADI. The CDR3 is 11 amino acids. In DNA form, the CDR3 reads TGCGCCAGCAGCAGACTCCCGGTCCAGTACTTC. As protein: CASSRLPVQYF.

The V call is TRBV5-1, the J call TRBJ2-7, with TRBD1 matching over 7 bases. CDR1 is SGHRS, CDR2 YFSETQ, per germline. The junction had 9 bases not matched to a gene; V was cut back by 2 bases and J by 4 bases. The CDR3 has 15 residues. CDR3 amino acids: CASSFGTGTAYEQYF. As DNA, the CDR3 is TGCGCCAGCAGCTTTGGTACCGGGACAGCATACGAGCAGTACTTC.

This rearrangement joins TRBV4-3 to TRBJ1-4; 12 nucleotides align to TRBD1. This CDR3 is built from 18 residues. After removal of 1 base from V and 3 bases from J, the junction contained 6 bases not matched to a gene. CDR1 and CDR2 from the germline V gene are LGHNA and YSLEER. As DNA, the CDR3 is TGCGCCAGCAGCCAAGGGGGGACAGGGGGCGCTGCTAATGAAAAACTGTTTTTT. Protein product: CASSQGGTGGAANEKLFF.

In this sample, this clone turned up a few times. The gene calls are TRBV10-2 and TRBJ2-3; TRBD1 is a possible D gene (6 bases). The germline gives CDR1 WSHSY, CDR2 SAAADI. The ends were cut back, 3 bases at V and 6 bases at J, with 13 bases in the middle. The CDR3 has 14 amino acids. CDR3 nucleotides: TGCGCCAGCAGTGATAGGTCAGGGGAGGATACGCAGTATTTT. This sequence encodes CASSDRSGEDTQYF.

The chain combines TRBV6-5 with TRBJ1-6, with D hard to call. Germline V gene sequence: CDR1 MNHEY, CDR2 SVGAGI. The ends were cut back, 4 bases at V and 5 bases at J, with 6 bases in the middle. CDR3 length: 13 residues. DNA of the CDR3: TGTGCCAGCAGTTCTCGTCATAATTCACCCCTCCACTTT. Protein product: CASSSRHNSPLHF.

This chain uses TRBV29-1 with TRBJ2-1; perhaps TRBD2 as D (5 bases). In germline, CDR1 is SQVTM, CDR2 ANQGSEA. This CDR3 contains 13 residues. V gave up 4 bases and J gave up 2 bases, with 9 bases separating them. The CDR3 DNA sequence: TGCAGCGTTGGGACTTTAACCTACAATGAGCAGTTCTTC. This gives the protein CSVGTLTYNEQFF.